The 3 T cell receptor beta chains reported below all come from one sample, sequenced in a study of regulatory T cells in long-lasting Graves disease. Documented time point: persistent/refractory GD, antithyroid drugs over 5 years with positive TRAb. PBMC RNA served as the TCR library source. Researchers made TCR beta libraries by using iRepertoire HTBI primers and running Arm-PCR on CDR3 regions. TCRdb re-called the multiplex PCR reads through MiXCR, storing one row per CDR3 protein. Of fewer than 450,000 distinct CDR3 sequences listed, under 25% were seen once; the top ten hold under 25%. This specimen was peripheral blood mononuclear cells (PBMCs), taken when the disease was refractory, from a patient treated with antithyroid drugs. These receptor sequences come from a female donor with Graves disease.

The chain uses TRBV7-3 and TRBJ2-1, with 9 nucleotides matching TRBD2. The CDR3 length is 15 residues. Germline assignment: CDR1 SGHTA and CDR2 FQGTGA. Trimming took 5 bases from V and 2 from J; bases not matched to a gene: 4. DNA of the CDR3: TGTGCCAGCAGCGTTTCTAGCGGGGCCTACAATGAGCAGTTCTTC. Amino acid sequence: CASSVSSGAYNEQFF.

V gene TRBV6-2 or TRBV6-3 combines with J gene TRBJ2-2; 7 bases match TRBD2. Germline values: CDR1 MNHEY, CDR2 SVGEGT. The CDR3 is 13 residues long. V lost 5 bases, J lost 6 bases, and 3 bases stayed unmatched. The CDR3 region has the DNA TGTGCCAGCAGTGAGACTAGCCCCGGGGAGCTGTTTTTT. Its translation is CASSETSPGELFF.

The gene calls are TRBV3-1 and TRBJ1-1, with unresolved D. CDR1 and CDR2 from the germline V gene are LGHDT and YNNKEL (reference sequence). The CDR3 runs 13 residues. V was cut by 3 bases and J by 7 bases, with 12 bases left in between. The DNA for the CDR3 is TGTGCCAGCAGCCATACTCGGGGATTTGAAGCTTTCTTT. It translates to CASSHTRGFEAFF.